What follows is one T cell receptor beta chain and its context. What it binds is unknown. For the second PCR, which ran for about 7 to 11 cycles, a sample-barcoded 5' primer and a J-beta primer mix were used. Carrying 12 random nucleotides, a template-switch adaptor labeled each individual cDNA molecule. Every sample returned 3 million or more CDR3-containing paired-end reads. TCRdb analysed the 5' RACE reads with MiXCR anew, one entry per CDR3 protein. The table includes under 2,000,000 distinct CDR3 sequences, less than 50% detected once. The data stem from a study of blood T cells in healthy people across ages. Per germline, CDR1 LGHNA and CDR2 YNFKEQ. The length of the CDR3 is 14 residues. The V gene lost 4 bases and the J gene lost 7 bases, with 13 bases spanning the gap. There were healthy Caucasian individuals from Russia, aged roughly 6 to 100, serving as donors. Study results and caveats: Comparison with aged donors showed that long-lived donors had more naive CD4+ cells and higher diversity.

Sequenced: blood. The chain is built from TRBV4-2 and TRBJ1-4, with D perhaps TRBD1 (5 bases). The TCR comes from a woman in her forties in good health. The DNA of the CDR3 is TGTGCCAGCAGCCCCCCGGGGGAATCTGAAAAACTGTTTTTT. The encoded protein is CASSPPGESEKLFF.